These T cell receptor beta chains were read from a single sample in a study of patients and donors after allogeneic stem cell transplantation. TCRdb reanalysed the RT-PCR reads using MiXCR and keeps one entry per CDR3 protein. This repertoire shows approximately 210,000 distinct CDR3 sequences, approximately 41% found once; its top ten account for 30% to 35%. Sequencing was performed on blood, either unsorted or a sorted T cell fraction (not recorded which). Every receptor here comes from a human donor who was either an allogeneic HSCT recipient or a stem cell or donor lymphocyte infusion donor (not recorded which). It is not recorded whose cells these are; they may come from a transplant donor. Both conserved end residues are part of each CDR3. D genes are given only for firm matches. Clone size is stated in some rows and not others, as once, few, many or a class when expanded.

D | J | size | V | CDR3 | DNA
TRBD1 | TRBJ1-6 | - | TRBV18 | CASSLRDRNSPLHF | TGTGCCAGCTCACTCCGGGACAGAAATTCACCCCTCCACTTT
- | TRBJ1-5 | - | TRBV6-5 | CASSPAGGASEYSNQPQHF | TGTGCCAGCAGTCCCGCGGGGGGGGCCAGCGAATATAGCAATCAGCCCCAGCATTTT
- | TRBJ1-3 | - | TRBV25-1 | CASSWTASGNTIYF | TGTGCCAGCAGTTGGACGGCCTCTGGAAACACCATATATTTT
- | TRBJ1-1 | few | TRBV7-9 | CASRTSGSWAPDTEAFF | TGTGCCAGCAGGACGTCCGGGTCATGGGCACCCGACACTGAAGCTTTCTTT
- | TRBJ2-3 | - | TRBV28 | CASRPGITTDTQYF | TGTGCCAGCCGACCCGGGATTACCACAGATACGCAGTATTTT
- | TRBJ1-1 | - | TRBV11-2 | CASSLFRGYTEAFF | TGTGCCAGCAGCTTATTTAGGGGGTACACTGAAGCTTTCTTT
- | TRBJ1-4 | few | TRBV7-7 | CASSLGCEESTNEKLFF | TGTGCCAGCAGCTTAGGGTGCGAGGAATCAACTAATGAAAAACTGTTTTTT
- | TRBJ2-2 | - | TRBV4-3 | CASSQEGGNTGELFF | TGCGCCAGCAGCCAAGAAGGGGGGAACACCGGGGAGCTGTTTTTT
- | TRBJ1-3 | few | TRBV6-1 | CASSPALGNTIYF | TGTGCCAGCAGTCCGGCTCTGGGAAACACCATATATTTT
- | TRBJ2-5 | - | TRBV12-3/TRBV12-4 | CASSPAESNQETQYF | TGTGCCAGCAGCCCAGCGGAGTCAAACCAAGAGACCCAGTACTTC
TRBD2 | TRBJ2-1 | few | TRBV6-2/TRBV6-3 | CASSYKAGGPYYNEQFF | TGTGCCAGCAGTTACAAAGCGGGAGGGCCCTATTACAATGAGCAGTTCTTC
- | TRBJ1-5 | - | TRBV6-5 | CASSLTGTPNQPQHF | TGTGCCAGCAGTTTGACGGGAACCCCCAATCAGCCCCAGCATTTT
TRBD2 | TRBJ2-1 | - | TRBV10-3 | CAIRDSGEGDEQFF | TGTGCCATCAGGGATAGCGGGGAGGGGGATGAGCAGTTCTTC
- | TRBJ2-3 | - | TRBV2 | CASSEGYTDTQYF | TGTGCCAGCAGTGAGGGCTACACAGATACGCAGTATTTT
- | TRBJ2-3 | - | TRBV6-5 | CASSPHWDAVSQSTQYF | TGTGCCAGCAGTCCGCACTGGGACGCCGTATCACAGAGTACGCAGTATTTT
- | TRBJ2-2 | - | TRBV7-6 | CASSLDSLNTGELFF | TGTGCCAGCAGCCTGGACAGTTTGAACACCGGGGAGCTGTTTTTT
TRBD1 | TRBJ2-4 | - | TRBV20-1 | CSAASDRANIQYF | TGCAGTGCTGCCTCCGACAGGGCAAACATTCAGTACTTC
- | TRBJ1-4 | - | TRBV5-1 | CASSPLTPNEKLFF | TGCGCCAGCAGCCCACTTACTCCCAATGAAAAACTGTTTTTT
TRBD1 | TRBJ1-1 | few | TRBV5-1 | CASSGNRGLNTEAFF | TGCGCCAGCAGCGGAAACAGGGGACTGAACACTGAAGCTTTCTTT
- | TRBJ2-3 | - | TRBV4-3 | CASSQDVGDTQYF | TGCGCCAGCAGCCAAGATGTGGGAGATACGCAGTATTTT
TRBD1 | TRBJ1-1 | few | TRBV5-1 | CASSFDRANTEAFF | TGCGCCAGCAGCTTCGACAGGGCAAACACTGAAGCTTTCTTT
- | TRBJ1-5 | many | TRBV3-1 | CASSQTDSPQHF | TGTGCCAGCAGCCAGACTGATTCACCCCAGCATTTT
- | TRBJ1-1 | - | TRBV20-1 | CSARAGTNTEAFF | TGCAGTGCAAGGGCCGGGACGAACACTGAAGCTTTCTTT
- | TRBJ2-1 | - | TRBV6-5 | CASTSSDALSYNEQFF | TGTGCCAGCACCTCCTCGGACGCCCTCTCCTACAATGAGCAGTTCTTC
- | TRBJ1-2 | few | TRBV5-1 | CASSLDRKDYGYTF | TGCGCCAGCAGCTTAGACAGGAAGGACTATGGCTACACCTTC
- | TRBJ1-1 | - | TRBV29-1 | CSATGRKPEAFF | TGCAGCGCAACAGGACGGAAACCTGAAGCTTTCTTT
- | TRBJ2-6 | - | TRBV28 | CASSPQGGNVLTF | TGTGCCAGCAGTCCACAGGGAGGCAACGTCCTGACTTTC
- | TRBJ1-5 | few | TRBV10-3 | CAISWVGGQPQHF | TGTGCCATCAGCTGGGTTGGAGGTCAGCCCCAGCATTTT
TRBD2 | TRBJ2-7 | - | TRBV19 | CASSIRASGRDEQYF | TGTGCCAGTAGTATACGAGCCAGCGGGAGAGACGAGCAGTACTTC
TRBD1 | TRBJ1-6 | few | TRBV6-5 | CASSHDRGLTYNSPLHF | TGTGCCAGCAGCCATGACAGGGGGCTCACCTATAATTCACCCCTCCACTTT
TRBD2 | TRBJ2-7 | - | TRBV5-1 | CASSPSGVVSYEQYF | TGCGCCAGCAGCCCTAGCGGGGTCGTCTCCTACGAGCAGTACTTC
- | TRBJ2-7 | - | TRBV6-1 | CASSGVDGSSYEQYF | TGTGCCAGCAGTGGCGTTGATGGGTCCTCCTACGAGCAGTACTTC
- | TRBJ1-5 | - | TRBV30 | CAWSVKGPQPQHF | TGTGCCTGGAGTGTAAAAGGGCCGCAGCCCCAGCATTTT
- | TRBJ2-3 | - | TRBV7-3 | CASSLEGLGTDTQYF | TGTGCCAGCAGCTTAGAGGGCTTAGGCACAGATACGCAGTATTTT
- | TRBJ1-1 | - | TRBV2 | CATGGSDTEAFF | TGTGCCACCGGGGGGTCGGACACTGAAGCTTTCTTT
- | TRBJ2-7 | - | TRBV28 | CASILAYPYEQYF | TGTGCCAGCATCCTAGCTTACCCCTACGAGCAGTACTTC
- | TRBJ1-2 | few | TRBV6-5 | CASSYSASPGGYTF | TGTGCCAGCAGTTACTCGGCAAGTCCCGGGGGCTACACCTTC
- | TRBJ1-2 | - | TRBV27 | CATRTPYGYTF | TGTGCCACCCGAACCCCCTATGGCTACACCTTC
TRBD1 | TRBJ1-4 | - | TRBV2 | CASSTGQGASWEKLFF | TGTGCCAGCAGTACGGGACAGGGGGCTTCTTGGGAAAAACTGTTTTTT
TRBD1 | TRBJ1-5 | once | TRBV25-1 | CASSGTGDLNQPQHF | TGTGCCAGCAGTGGGACAGGGGATCTCAATCAGCCCCAGCATTTT
TRBD2 | TRBJ2-1 | - | TRBV4-3 | CASSQDLAGGENEQFF | TGCGCCAGCAGCCAAGATCTAGCGGGAGGGGAAAATGAGCAGTTCTTC
- | TRBJ1-1 | - | TRBV20-1 | CSARAYQGNTEAFF | TGCAGTGCTAGAGCCTACCAGGGGAACACTGAAGCTTTCTTT
TRBD1 | TRBJ1-2 | - | TRBV12-3/TRBV12-4 | CASSSGQGSDSYGYTF | TGTGCCAGCAGTTCGGGACAGGGATCCGACAGCTATGGCTACACCTTC
- | TRBJ1-4 | few | TRBV7-9 | CASSLQNEKLFF | TGTGCCAGCAGCTTACAGAATGAAAAACTGTTTTTT
TRBD2 | TRBJ2-1 | - | TRBV6-5 | CASSRTLAGGPNEQFF | TGTGCCAGCAGTCGAACACTAGCGGGAGGGCCGAATGAGCAGTTCTTC
TRBD1 | TRBJ1-1 | - | TRBV18 | CASSPPKPGQLNTEAFF | TGTGCCAGCTCACCCCCGAAACCGGGACAGCTGAACACTGAAGCTTTCTTT
- | TRBJ1-1 | - | TRBV29-1 | CSVGFEGQGEAFF | TGCAGCGTTGGATTTGAGGGGCAGGGTGAAGCTTTCTTT
- | TRBJ1-1 | - | TRBV7-9 | CASSLARGWTEAFF | TGTGCCAGCAGCTTAGCCAGGGGTTGGACTGAAGCTTTCTTT
- | TRBJ2-7 | - | TRBV6-5 | CASSYGGKYYEQYF | TGTGCCAGCAGTTACGGGGGGAAGTATTACGAGCAGTACTTC
TRBD1 | TRBJ1-2 | few | TRBV10-3 | CAISDLGQGDYGYTF | TGTGCCATCAGTGATCTGGGACAGGGGGACTATGGCTACACCTTC
- | TRBJ1-2 | - | TRBV29-1 | CSVGGLIYGYTF | TGCAGCGTTGGGGGCTTGATCTATGGCTACACCTTC
TRBD1 | TRBJ2-5 | - | TRBV2 | CASSESAQGSETQYF | TGTGCCAGCAGTGAATCGGCACAGGGGTCAGAGACCCAGTACTTC